Listed below are T cell receptor beta chains from one sample, sequenced in a study of control samples from healthy donors and cancer patients. Some clones are missing from TCRdb's copy, which holds only in-frame ones; the method was immunoSEQ multiplex PCR. The data show 100,000 to 150,000 clones, with around 86% seen just once and approximately 9% held by the top ten. Sequenced material: blood. Receptors were obtained from a man aged 35-49 years in good health. CDR3s include the opening cysteine and the closing phenylalanine or tryptophan. A D gene is named only where the DNA matches it firmly. A row's size may be missing; if present it is once, few, many or a size class.

J | V | size | D | length | DNA | CDR3
TRBJ1-2 | TRBV6-5 | - | TRBD1 | 15 | TGTGCCAGCAGTACCTTAGGGGGCTTATCGTACGGCTACACCTTC | CASSTLGGLSYGYTF
TRBJ1-1 | TRBV20-1 | few | - | 8 | TGCAGTGCTCCTGAAGCTTTCTTT | CSAPEAFF
TRBJ1-6 | TRBV11-3 | once | - | 15 | TGTGCCAGCAGCTTAGGCCAGGGTCAGAACTCACCCCTCCACTTT | CASSLGQGQNSPLHF
TRBJ2-5 | TRBV25-1 | few | - | 12 | TGTGCCAGCGGATGGCGACCGGAGACCCAGTACTTC | CASGWRPETQYF
TRBJ2-3 | TRBV15 | - | TRBD2 | 16 | TGTGCCACCAGCAGAGACCCAGCGGGGGGAAGGGATACGCAGTATTTT | CATSRDPAGGRDTQYF
TRBJ1-1 | TRBV6-5 | few | - | 12 | TGTGCCAGCCGGACGGTGAACACTGAAGCTTTCTTT | CASRTVNTEAFF
TRBJ2-7 | TRBV21-1 | once | - | 13 | TGTGCCAGCAGCAGGGACAGGGAATACGAGCAGTACTTC | CASSRDREYEQYF
TRBJ1-1 | TRBV6-5 | few | TRBD1 | 13 | TGTGCCAGCGTGGGGATTGGACAGGGACGAGCTTTCTTT | CASVGIGQGRAFF
TRBJ1-4 | TRBV9 | - | - | 15 | TGTGCCAGCAGCGTAGTCGGGGGCACTAATGAAAAACTGTTTTTT | CASSVVGGTNEKLFF
TRBJ1-1 | TRBV6-6 | - | - | 13 | TGTGCCAGCAGTCGGGAACTGAACACTGAAGCTTTCTTT | CASSRELNTEAFF
TRBJ1-3 | TRBV19 | once | - | 15 | TGTGCCACTCATCTCAGGGGAGACTCTGGAAACACCATATATTTT | CATHLRGDSGNTIYF
TRBJ2-7 | TRBV7-9 | - | TRBD1 | 14 | TGTGCCAGCAGCTCCACCGGGACAGAACAGCCCGGGTACTTC | CASSSTGTEQPGYF
TRBJ1-4 | TRBV2 | - | - | 15 | TGTGCCAGCAGCCCGGGGGGTGGCGATAATGAAAAACTGTTTTTT | CASSPGGGDNEKLFF
TRBJ1-2 | TRBV7-2 | - | - | 15 | TGTGCCAGCAGCCCCCGTCAGGGACAAGGGGGTGGCTACACCTTC | CASSPRQGQGGGYTF
TRBJ2-7 | TRBV23-1 | - | - | 18 | TGCGCCAGCAGTCAAACCGCCCAGGTTGGGGCATTGGTTTACGAGCAGTACTTC | CASSQTAQVGALVYEQYF
TRBJ1-2 | TRBV7-2 | - | TRBD1 | 13 | TGTGCCAGCAGCGGGACAGGGCCTCGGGGGAGCCTCTTC | CASSGTGPRGSLF
TRBJ1-2 | TRBV6-5 | few | - | 13 | TGTGCCAGCAGGGCCTCTTACCGATATGGCTACACCTTC | CASRASYRYGYTF
TRBJ1-5 | TRBV19 | few | - | 13 | TGTGCCAGTAGTGGTCTTGGCAATCAGCCCCAGCATTTT | CASSGLGNQPQHF
TRBJ1-5 | TRBV6-5 | - | TRBD1 | 14 | TGTGCCAGCGGGACAGGGTATAGCAATCAGCCCCAGCATTTT | CASGTGYSNQPQHF
TRBJ2-6 | TRBV5-1 | - | - | 15 | TGCGCCAGCAGCCCAGCACTTTCTGGGGCCAACGTCCTGACTTTC | CASSPALSGANVLTF
TRBJ2-3 | TRBV6-2/TRBV6-3 | - | - | 15 | TGTGCCAGCAGTTACAAGGGACTCTCGACAGATACGCAGTATTTT | CASSYKGLSTDTQYF
TRBJ1-2 | TRBV24-1 | few | TRBD1 | 16 | TGTGCCACCAGTGAGGAGACAGGGAATCATAACTATGGCTACACCTTC | CATSEETGNHNYGYTF
TRBJ1-2 | TRBV6-1 | - | - | 14 | TGTGCCAGCAGTGAAGTCCTATCGGGCTATGGCTACACCTTC | CASSEVLSGYGYTF
TRBJ2-5 | TRBV5-8 | - | - | 12 | TGTGCCAGCGGGGGGGGCCTGGAGACCCAGTACTTC | CASGGGLETQYF
TRBJ1-4 | TRBV5-1 | - | - | 14 | TGCGCCAGCAGCTTGTATCCGAATAATGAAAAACTGTTTTTT | CASSLYPNNEKLFF
TRBJ2-7 | TRBV3-1/TRBV3-2 | - | - | 15 | TGTGCCAGCAGCCCCCGCCGGGACATATACTACGAGCAGTACTTC | CASSPRRDIYYEQYF
TRBJ2-5 | TRBV30 | - | TRBD1 | 16 | TGTGCCTGGAGTGTATTGGGACAGGGGGCGAAGGAGACCCAGTACTTC | CAWSVLGQGAKETQYF
TRBJ1-6 | TRBV2 | - | - | 13 | TGTGCCAGCAGCCGGACAGTAGGTTCACCCCTCCACTTT | CASSRTVGSPLHF
TRBJ2-2 | TRBV7-2 | few | - | 16 | TGTGCCAGCAGTTCAGAAGGGGACACCGATTGGGGGGAGCTGTTTTTT | CASSSEGDTDWGELFF
TRBJ1-2 | TRBV18 | once | - | 12 | TGTGCCAGCTCACGAGATAACTATGGCTACACCTTC | CASSRDNYGYTF
TRBJ2-3 | TRBV4-3 | - | TRBD2 | 19 | TGCGCCAGCAGCCAAGACCTAGCGGGGGGCCTTAGGAGGACAGATACGCAGTATTTT | CASSQDLAGGLRRTDTQYF
TRBJ1-6 | TRBV16 | - | - | 13 | TGTGCCAGCAGCCGTACAGGGTTGTCACCCCTCCACTTT | CASSRTGLSPLHF
TRBJ1-1 | TRBV7-9 | - | - | 13 | TGTGCCAGCAGCTTAGGGCAGATCACTGAAGCTTTCTTT | CASSLGQITEAFF
TRBJ1-2 | TRBV7-2 | - | - | 11 | TGTGCCAGCAGCTTAGACTATGGCTACACCTTC | CASSLDYGYTF
TRBJ2-7 | TRBV2 | - | TRBD1 | 12 | TGTGCCAGCACCGGGACAGGATACGAGCAGTACTTC | CASTGTGYEQYF